Here is one T cell receptor beta chain with its context. This record comes from a study of control samples from healthy donors and cancer patients. Assay used: immunoSEQ multiplex PCR; TCRdb lists only in-frame clones, some missing. The profile shows about 82,000 clones, 85% to 95% of them singletons. The germline CDR1 and CDR2 sequences are MGHRA and YSYEKL. V was cut by 6 bases and J by 7 bases, with 19 bases left in between. This CDR3 has 14 residues. This receptor was obtained from a woman aged 18-29 years in good health. The sequenced sample was blood. V usage is TRBV4-1 and J usage is TRBJ2-7, with D unclear. The DNA of the CDR3 is TGCGCCAGCAGTCAACCGGGCCAACCTAAGGAGCAGTACTTC. Amino acid sequence: CASSQPGQPKEQYF.